These 25 T cell receptor beta chains were all obtained from the same sample, sequenced in a study of cytomegalovirus exposure and HLA in healthy donors (TCRdb year 2017). Libraries came from the immunoSEQ multiplex PCR assay. TCRdb stores this immuneACCESS table with in-frame sequences only. Part of the clones is absent; in the studies checked, under half of the shortfall reflects unresolved V genes, and no reason is known for the rest. This sample is represented by approximately 180,000 clones; around 86% of them were singletons. Of the sample, about 1.6% is held by the ten largest clones. Sequenced material: PBMCs. Source of these receptors: a woman aged 18-29 years in good health and CMV-seronegative.

This chain joins TRBV18 and TRBJ1-2; 12 positions agree with TRBD1. This CDR3 comprises 15 residues. J gave up 5 bases and V 3 bases, and 4 bases lay outside the gene matches. CDR1 KGHSH and CDR2 LQKENI come from the germline V gene. CDR3 in DNA: TGTGCCAGCTCACCGGGACAGGGGGCAAGGTATGGCTACACCTTC. Translation: CASSPGQGARYGYTF.

This clone was observed a few times. The chain joins TRBV7-9 to TRBJ1-2; D possibly corresponds to TRBD1 (6 bases). Per germline, CDR1 SEHNR and CDR2 FQNEAQ (reference sequence). Deletions cut 5 bases from V and 5 bases from J, with 24 bases between. This CDR3 region has 17 residues. The CDR3 protein is CASSPAARSGVRYGYTF. The CDR3 bases are TGTGCCAGCAGCCCCGCGGCCAGGTCAGGGGTTAGGTATGGCTACACCTTC.

The chain links TRBV9 to TRBJ2-1; TRBD2 is a possible D gene (6 bases). This CDR3 spans 18 amino acids. V was cut by 0 bases and J by 0 bases, with 16 bases left in between. Germline loops: CDR1 SGDLS, CDR2 YYNGEE. The CDR3 region has the DNA TGTGCCAGCAGCGTAGCAGTACTTGGGGGAGGCTCCTACAATGAGCAGTTCTTC. It encodes CASSVAVLGGGSYNEQFF. Filled out from reference TRBV9 and TRBJ2-1, the complete variable domain reads DSGVTQTPKHLITATGQRVTLRCSPRSGDLSVYWYQQSLDQGLQFLIQYYNGEERAKGNILERFSAQQFPDLHSELNLSSLELGDSALYFCASSVAVLGGGSYNEQFFGPGTRLTVL.

V and J are TRBV6-4 and TRBJ1-2; TRBD1 matches at 8 bases. CDR1 and CDR2 from the germline V gene are MRHNA and SNTAGT. Losses at the gene ends were 2 bases for V and 4 bases for J; bases not matched to a gene: 9. The CDR3 contains 16 residues. CDR3 sequence: CASSDTGGHSGYGYTF. The CDR3 DNA follows: TGTGCCAGCAGTGACACAGGGGGACACAGTGGCTATGGCTACACCTTC.

The chain couples TRBV19 to TRBJ1-1; 8 positions match TRBD1. The V segment lost 6 bases and the J segment 5 bases; nucleotides outside the gene matches: 8. Germline CDR1 and CDR2: LNHDA and SQIVND (reference sequence). This CDR3 has 14 residues. The CDR3 here is CASSHGQGVTEAFF. The CDR3 DNA sequence: TGTGCCAGTAGCCACGGACAGGGCGTAACTGAAGCTTTCTTT.

The chain links TRBV13 to TRBJ1-3; D is unclear. Germline assignment: CDR1 PRHDT and CDR2 FYEKMQ (reference sequence). CDR3 size: 15 residues. Trimming removed 5 bases at V and 1 base at J, with 12 bases between. The CDR3 nucleotides read TGTGCCAGCAGCCCTGCGGTTGGGTCTGGAAACACCATATATTTT. This gives the protein CASSPAVGSGNTIYF.

The V and J genes are TRBV19 and TRBJ2-3; perhaps TRBD1 as D (5 bases). The ends were cut back, 2 bases at V and 1 base at J, with 10 bases in the middle. CDR1 and CDR2 from the germline V gene are LNHDA and SQIVND (reference sequence). This CDR3 has 15 amino acids. The CDR3 region has the DNA TGTGCCAGTAGTATACGACAGTACGGCACAGATACGCAGTATTTT. It is translated as CASSIRQYGTDTQYF.

CDR3 in amino acids: CASSLRPTGGEQFF. CDR3 nucleotide sequence: TGTGCCAGCAGCTTAAGGCCTACCGGCGGGGAGCAGTTCTTC. The V gene is TRBV5-6, the J gene TRBJ2-1, with a tentative D call TRBD2 (5 bases). Germline CDR1 reads SGHDT; CDR2 reads YYEEEE. V was clipped by 2 bases and J by 10 bases, with 16 bases between them. The CDR3 runs to 14 residues.

The CDR3 spells CASSILTPRGRAYGYTF. The CDR3 bases are TGTGCCAGTAGTATACTTACCCCCAGGGGGCGCGCCTATGGCTACACCTTC. The V gene is TRBV19, the J gene TRBJ1-2, with 8 bases fitting TRBD1. The length of the CDR3 is 17 residues. Germline-derived CDR1 and CDR2 are LNHDA and SQIVND (reference sequence). V lost 2 bases to trimming and J lost 4 bases; unmatched junction nucleotides: 12.

This clone was counted a few times. V usage is TRBV19 and J usage is TRBJ1-1; possible D gene TRBD1, 6 bases. In germline, CDR1 is LNHDA, CDR2 SQIVND (reference sequence). There are 14 residues in the CDR3. With 3 bases removed from V and 5 bases from J, the gap between germline ends came to 13 bases. The CDR3 DNA is TGTGCCAGTAGTATCGGGGGGCTCGGGACTGAAGCTTTCTTT. It yields the protein CASSIGGLGTEAFF. Looking up the rest from reference TRBV19 and TRBJ1-1 gives the full variable domain: DGGITQSPKYLFRKEGQNVTLSCEQNLNHDAMYWYRQDPGQGLRLIYYSQIVNDFQKGDIAEGYSVSREKKESFPLTVTSAQKNPTAFYLCASSIGGLGTEAFFGQGTRLTVV.

CDR3 sequence (DNA): TGTGCCAGCAGGGCGACAGCTTATAGCAATCAGCCCCAGCATTTT. It codes for CASRATAYSNQPQHF. This chain links TRBV2 with TRBJ1-5; D is possibly TRBD1 (5 bases). The CDR3 covers 15 residues. With 6 bases removed from V and 0 bases from J, the gap between germline ends came to 12 bases. CDR1 and CDR2 from the germline V gene are SNHLY and FYNNEI. Based on the CDR3 plus reference TRBV2 and TRBJ1-5, the full variable domain is EPEVTQTPSHQVTQMGQEVILRCVPISNHLYFYWYRQILGQKVEFLVSFYNNEISEKSEIFDDQFSVERPDGSNFTLKIRSTKLEDSAMYFCASRATAYSNQPQHFGDGTRLSIL.

The V and J genes are TRBV10-3 and TRBJ1-5; 8 bases align to TRBD1. V shed 4 bases, J shed 6 bases, and the junction held 8 bases outside the gene matches. There are 15 residues in the CDR3. Germline V CDR1 and CDR2: ENHRY, SYGVKD. CDR3 in DNA: TGTGCCATCAGTGTTGCAGGGGGCGGTTTTCAGCCCCAGCATTTT. Residues: CAISVAGGGFQPQHF.

In this sample, this clone turned up once. The V gene is TRBV9, the J gene TRBJ2-3; TRBD2 aligns across 9 bases. Germline assignment: CDR1 SGDLS and CDR2 YYNGEE. Trimming took 0 bases from V and 0 from J; bases not matched to a gene: 8. CDR3 length: 18 residues. Here the CDR3 DNA reads TGTGCCAGCAGCGTAGGTAGCGGGGGTGGTCCTAGCACAGATACGCAGTATTTT. It translates to CASSVGSGGGPSTDTQYF.

V gene TRBV5-4 combines with J gene TRBJ2-1, with 7 bases fitting TRBD2. With 0 bases clipped from V and 2 bases from J, the junction kept 5 bases outside the gene matches. CDR3 size: 16 residues. Germline lookup yields CDR1 SGHNT and CDR2 YYREEE (reference sequence). CDR3 sequence (DNA): TGTGCCAGCAGCTTGGGGACTAGGAGGACCTACAATGAGCAGTTCTTC. Protein sequence: CASSLGTRRTYNEQFF.

The chain couples TRBV4-1 to TRBJ1-2, with no clear D. The germline gives CDR1 MGHRA, CDR2 YSYEKL. The CDR3 is 15 residues long. V lost 0 bases, J lost 3 bases, and 11 bases lay in between. CDR3 in DNA: TGCGCCAGCAGCCAAGAAGGCGCCGGGGACTATGGCTACACCTTC. Its protein is CASSQEGAGDYGYTF.

The rearrangement uses TRBV19 and TRBJ2-3; 8 bases are a match to TRBD1. J gave up 6 bases and V 10 bases, and 3 bases lay outside the gene matches. The germline V gene encodes CDR1 LNHDA and CDR2 SQIVND (reference sequence). The CDR3 covers 11 residues. CDR3 DNA: TGTGCCACAGGGGGCGGCGATACGCAGTATTTT. It encodes CATGGGDTQYF.

The rearrangement links TRBV2 to TRBJ1-1; 12 positions agree with TRBD1. V lost 6 bases to trimming and J lost 1 base; unmatched junction nucleotides: 9. Per germline, CDR1 SNHLY and CDR2 FYNNEI. The CDR3 has 17 residues. CDR3 protein: CASRVAGTGGANTEAFF. DNA of the CDR3: TGTGCCAGCAGGGTCGCCGGGACAGGGGGCGCGAACACTGAAGCTTTCTTT.

This clone has only one observation. This chain uses TRBV7-3 with TRBJ1-2; D is ambiguous. The CDR3 loop spans 13 amino acids. Germline CDR1 and CDR2: SGHTA and FQGTGA. The V end was cut by 5 bases, the J end by 5 bases, with 12 bases between. The CDR3 loop reads CASSPDNGYGYTF. The DNA for the CDR3 is TGTGCCAGCAGCCCCGACAATGGGTATGGCTACACCTTC.

The chain couples TRBV5-6 to TRBJ2-1; 10 nucleotides line up with TRBD2. Trimming removed 3 bases from V and 3 bases from J; junction bases left unmatched: 3. The CDR3 contains 15 residues. Germline V gene lookup returns CDR1 SGHDT and CDR2 YYEEEE. The CDR3 protein is CASSSRLAGYNEQFF. As DNA, the CDR3 is TGTGCCAGCAGCTCTCGACTAGCGGGCTACAATGAGCAGTTCTTC.

The gene calls are TRBV12-5 and TRBJ2-7; 7 bases fit TRBD1. The ends lost 0 bases at V and 2 bases at J; junction bases unmatched: 7. Germline V gene data show CDR1 as LGHNT and CDR2 as FRNRAP. The CDR3 length is 16 residues. As DNA, the CDR3 is TGTGCTAGTGGTTTGGTACTGGACAGGAGGACCTACGAGCAGTACTTC. This codes for CASGLVLDRRTYEQYF.

The V and J genes are TRBV5-1 and TRBJ2-3, with 9 bases that match TRBD2. Per germline, CDR1 SGHRS and CDR2 YFSETQ. V dropped 9 bases and J dropped 6; count of bases not matched to a gene: 8. CDR3 length: 13 residues. The CDR3 DNA is TGCGCCACCTCAAGCGGGGGGATCGATACGCAGTATTTT. Its translation: CATSSGGIDTQYF.

The chain couples TRBV19 to TRBJ2-1, with TRBD2 matching over 9 bases. The V and J ends lost 1 base and 8 bases, in that order; junction bases with no gene match: 6. CDR3 size: 15 residues. The V gene's germline CDR1 is LNHDA and CDR2 SQIVND (reference sequence). The CDR3: CASSIGGLAVDEQFF. DNA of the CDR3: TGTGCCAGTAGTATAGGGGGACTAGCTGTCGATGAGCAGTTCTTC.

This clone was detected once. The V and J genes are TRBV11-2 and TRBJ1-2; 7 positions match TRBD1. Germline V gene sequence: CDR1 SGHAT, CDR2 FQNNGV. V trimming: 1 base; J trimming: 7 bases; junction bases outside the gene matches: 9. The CDR3 length is 15 residues. CDR3 nucleotide sequence: TGTGCCAGCAGCTTAGCGCGACAGGGAAGAACTGGCTACACCTTC. This gives the protein CASSLARQGRTGYTF.

The count of this clone is one. The chain combines TRBV2 with TRBJ2-2; 12 nucleotides align to TRBD2. This CDR3 is 14 amino acids long. Trimming cost V 10 bases and J 6 bases; bases outside gene matches: 6. The germline V gene encodes CDR1 SNHLY and CDR2 FYNNEI. DNA of the CDR3: TGTGCCACCCTGCTAGCGGGGGGGCCCGGGGAGCTGTTTTTT. It yields the protein CATLLAGGPGELFF.

This chain joins TRBV9 and TRBJ2-1; TRBD2 matches 13 bases. This CDR3 spans 16 amino acids. Unmatched junction bases numbered 8, after V lost 4 bases and J lost 7 bases. Germline lookup yields CDR1 SGDLS and CDR2 YYNGEE. CDR3 bases: TGTGCCAGCAGCTCCTTTAGGACTAGCGGGGGTAATGAGCAGTTCTTC. Translation gives CASSSFRTSGGNEQFF.